Below are 21 T cell receptor beta chains sequenced from a single sample in a study of T cell repertoires in cytomegalovirus infection. Antigen specificity for these receptors is unknown. TCRdb used MiXCR to reprocess the reads, holding one entry per CDR3 protein. The table lists 250,000 to 300,000 distinct CDR3 sequences, less than 25% of them singletons, with roughly a fifth in the top ten. Sequences were derived from cultured PBMCs, sampled from culture after CMV antigen stimulation. All receptors derive from a human donor in good health (CMV status not recorded). Some clones in this sample may be carry-over from other donors' samples.

The chain couples TRBV6-2 or TRBV6-3 to TRBJ2-1; possibly TRBD1 for D (5 bases). The CDR3 length is 15 residues. Germline V CDR1 and CDR2: MNHEY, SVGEGT. V lost 6 bases, J lost 0 bases, and 12 bases lay in between. CDR3: CASSISRDSYNEQFF. The CDR3, as DNA: TGTGCCAGCAGCATAAGCAGGGACTCCTACAATGAGCAGTTCTTC.

This clonotype showed up many times. This chain connects TRBV20-1 to TRBJ2-7; 11 positions match TRBD1. Trimming at V came to 6 bases and at J to 2 bases, leaving 18 bases not matched to a gene. The germline gives CDR1 DFQATT, CDR2 SNEGSKA (reference sequence). The CDR3 runs 18 residues. CDR3 region: CSALRDRGASGAPYEQYF. DNA for the CDR3: TGCAGTGCCCTCCGGGACAGGGGGGCTAGCGGGGCACCCTACGAGCAGTACTTC.

CDR3 amino acids: CASSLVSGGELFF. CDR3 DNA: TGTGCCAGCAGCTTAGTATCGGGCGGGGAGCTGTTTTTT. V is TRBV7-8 and J is TRBJ2-2, with D uncertain. Per the germline V gene, CDR1 is SGHVS and CDR2 is FQNEAQ. The CDR3 consists of 13 residues. V dropped 1 base and J dropped 7 bases, with 7 bases sitting between them.

This clonotype has just a few counts. This chain joins TRBV6-2 or TRBV6-3 and TRBJ2-4; 9 bases line up with TRBD1. V lost 6 bases, J lost 8 bases, and 8 bases stayed unmatched. The CDR3 consists of 14 residues. Germline CDR1 MNHEY, CDR2 SVGEGT. The CDR3 nucleotides are TGTGCCAGCAGGCACTCGACAGGGGGTGACATTCAGTACTTC. Translation gives CASRHSTGGDIQYF.

This sequence joins TRBV29-1 and TRBJ2-3; D is perhaps TRBD2 (5 bases). Trimming left V 0 bases short and J 5 bases short, with 27 bases between. Germline V gene sequence: CDR1 SQVTM, CDR2 ANQGSEA. The CDR3 is 19 residues long. CDR3 DNA: TGCAGCGTTGAAGATGGTCTAAGGAACAGCGGCCCAATGCGAGATACGCAGTATTTT. It encodes CSVEDGLRNSGPMRDTQYF.

The chain recombines TRBV27 with TRBJ2-3; tentatively, D is TRBD1 (6 bases). The germline gives CDR1 MNHEY, CDR2 SMNVEV (reference sequence). The CDR3 covers 16 residues. The V end lost 6 bases, the J end lost 1 base, and 17 bases lay between the germline ends. The CDR3 sequence: CASSTHRDRGTDTQYF. The CDR3 region has the DNA TGTGCCAGCAGCACACACAGGGACCGTGGCACAGATACGCAGTATTTT.

This clonotype was seen a few times. V gene TRBV19 combines with J gene TRBJ2-1, with 9 bases fitting TRBD1. This CDR3 has 13 amino acids. Trimming removed 6 bases from V and 8 bases from J; junction bases left unmatched: 5. CDR1 is LNHDA, CDR2 SQIVND, per germline (reference sequence). The CDR3 protein is CASRRQGGDEQFF. The CDR3 DNA reads as TGTGCCAGTAGAAGACAGGGGGGCGATGAGCAGTTCTTC.

This chain joins TRBV4-3 and TRBJ2-7, with a weak D call TRBD1 (6 bases). The V gene's germline CDR1 is LGHNA and CDR2 YSLEER. V was cut by 0 bases and J by 0 bases, with 12 bases left in between. The CDR3 consists of 16 residues. The CDR3 bases are TGCGCCAGCAGCCAAGATATAGGACAGTTCTCCTACGAGCAGTACTTC. Protein product: CASSQDIGQFSYEQYF.

This chain connects TRBV29-1 to TRBJ1-4, with 7 bases identical to TRBD1. CDR3 length: 18 amino acids. Germline CDR1 is SQVTM and CDR2 is ANQGSEA. With 6 bases clipped from V and 0 bases from J, the junction kept 16 bases outside the gene matches. CDR3 residues: CSVEHTGDGGATNEKLFF. The CDR3 coding sequence is TGCAGCGTAGAACACACAGGGGACGGCGGAGCAACTAATGAAAAACTGTTTTTT.

The gene calls are TRBV20-1 and TRBJ2-5; 9 nucleotides line up with TRBD2. V trimming: 7 bases; J trimming: 4 bases; junction bases outside the gene matches: 7. The V gene's germline CDR1 is DFQATT and CDR2 SNEGSKA (reference sequence). The CDR3 length is 13 residues. The CDR3, as DNA: TGCAGTGGTAGCGGGAGTTTGCGAGAGACCCAGTACTTC. Residues: CSGSGSLRETQYF.

The V and J genes are TRBV2 and TRBJ1-6; 8 bases line up with TRBD1. Trimming removed 6 bases from V and 8 bases from J; junction bases left unmatched: 6. The CDR3 sequence is 14 residues long. CDR1 is SNHLY, CDR2 FYNNEI, per germline. CDR3 in DNA: TGTGCCAGCAGGGGGGGGACAGGAGATTCACCCCTCCACTTT. This gives the protein CASRGGTGDSPLHF.

The chain links TRBV18 to TRBJ1-2, with D tentatively TRBD1 (5 bases). From germline, CDR1 is KGHSH and CDR2 LQKENI. The CDR3 spans 14 residues. Between the trimmed V and J ends, which lost 1 base and 3 bases, there was a span of 9 bases. DNA for the CDR3: TGTGCCAGCTCACCACTCCAGGGATACTATGGCTACACCTTC. It yields the protein CASSPLQGYYGYTF. Combining the CDR3 with reference TRBV18 and TRBJ1-2 gives the whole variable domain NAGVMQNPRHLVRRRGQEARLRCSPMKGHSHVYWYRQLPEEGLKFMVYLQKENIIDESGMPKERFSAEFPKEGPSILRIQQVVRGDSAAYFCASSPLQGYYGYTFGSGTRLTVV.

This chain connects TRBV11-2 to TRBJ2-1; the match to TRBD2 covers 8 bases. CDR3 length: 18 amino acids. V trimming: 0 bases; J trimming: 3 bases; junction bases outside the gene matches: 10. CDR1 SGHAT and CDR2 FQNNGV come from the germline V gene. The CDR3 DNA reads as TGTGCCAGCAGCTTAGATCGTTTGGCGGGGGGTTTCTACAATGAGCAGTTCTTC. As protein: CASSLDRLAGGFYNEQFF.

This clonotype was seen only once. This rearrangement joins TRBV10-3 to TRBJ2-2; TRBD2 is a possible D gene (6 bases). Trimming removed 8 bases from V and 4 bases from J, with 17 bases in between. Germline V gene lookup returns CDR1 ENHRY and CDR2 SYGVKD. This CDR3 comprises 15 residues. The CDR3 reads CAIPYSGRGTGELFF. The DNA of the CDR3 is TGTGCCATCCCTTACTCCGGGAGAGGCACCGGGGAGCTGTTTTTT.

V usage is TRBV6-2 or TRBV6-3 and J usage is TRBJ2-4; TRBD2 agrees at 14 bases. CDR3 length: 18 residues. The junction had 8 bases not matched to a gene; V was cut back by 4 bases and J by 3 bases. Germline V gene sequence: CDR1 MNHEY, CDR2 SVGEGT. DNA for the CDR3: TGTGCCAGCAGTTCACCGGGACTAGCGGGAGCGGTCAAAAACATTCAGTACTTC. This codes for CASSSPGLAGAVKNIQYF.

The sample holds a few counts of this clonotype. The rearrangement joins TRBV7-2 to TRBJ2-1; no definite D call. The CDR3 spans 13 residues. V was shortened by 2 bases and J by 7 bases, with 9 bases between the two germline ends. CDR1 is SGHTA, CDR2 FQGNSA, per germline. The CDR3 region is CASSLNGENEQFF. The DNA for the CDR3 is TGTGCCAGCAGCTTAAACGGAGAGAATGAGCAGTTCTTC.

The rearrangement links TRBV6-2 or TRBV6-3 to TRBJ2-1; 9 bases are shared with TRBD2. The V segment lost 7 bases and the J segment 3 bases; nucleotides outside the gene matches: 13. CDR3 length equals 17 residues. Germline V gives CDR1 MNHEY, CDR2 SVGEGT. In DNA, the CDR3 is TGTGCCAGCAACGATGCTACGGGACTAGCAAACTACAATGAGCAGTTCTTC. It yields the protein CASNDATGLANYNEQFF.

This clonotype was counted ten times or more. The chain recombines TRBV28 with TRBJ2-5, with a tentative D call TRBD2 (7 bases). Trimming took 5 bases from V and 5 from J, leaving 15 bases between them. This CDR3 has 14 residues. CDR1 MDHEN and CDR2 SYDVKM come from the germline V gene. Here the CDR3 reads CASSRGGARETQYF. In DNA, the CDR3 is TGTGCCAGCAGTAGGGGGGGCGCCCGGGAGACCCAGTACTTC.

This clonotype turned up a few times. V is TRBV6-5 and J is TRBJ1-5; 7 bases are shared with TRBD1. CDR3 length: 15 amino acids. Germline lookup yields CDR1 MNHEY and CDR2 SVGAGI. V shed 6 bases and J 2 bases; nucleotides not matched to a gene: 7. The CDR3 DNA sequence: TGTGCCAGCAGACCAGACAGGGTTGGCAATCAGCCCCAGCATTTT. This gives the protein CASRPDRVGNQPQHF.

The J gene is TRBJ1-1, the V gene TRBV27; 9 nucleotides line up with TRBD1. Per germline, CDR1 MNHEY and CDR2 SMNVEV (reference sequence). The CDR3 is 16 residues long. V dropped 0 bases and J dropped 5; count of bases not matched to a gene: 7. The CDR3 is CASSLSGQGRTTEAFF. The CDR3 nucleotides are TGTGCCAGCAGTTTATCGGGACAGGGTCGAACAACTGAAGCTTTCTTT.

The genes are TRBV7-2 and TRBJ2-5; either TRBD1 or TRBD2 may fit D (5 bases each). Deletions cut 5 bases from V and 2 bases from J, with 15 bases between. Germline CDR1 and CDR2: SGHTA and FQGNSA. This CDR3 spans 15 amino acids. The CDR3 loop is CASSAGTAIQETQYF. CDR3 in DNA: TGTGCCAGCAGCGCTGGGACGGCGATTCAAGAGACCCAGTACTTC.